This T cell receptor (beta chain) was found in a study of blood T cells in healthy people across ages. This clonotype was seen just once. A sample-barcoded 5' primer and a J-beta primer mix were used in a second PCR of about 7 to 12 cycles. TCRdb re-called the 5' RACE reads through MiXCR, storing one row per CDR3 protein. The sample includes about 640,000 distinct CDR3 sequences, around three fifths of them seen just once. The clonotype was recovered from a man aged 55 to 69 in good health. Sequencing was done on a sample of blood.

The CDR3 here is CASSLRVSRSTNEKLFF. The CDR3 DNA is TGTGCCAGCAGTTTAAGGGTCAGCCGTTCAACTAATGAAAAACTGTTTTTT. The chain recombines TRBV12-3 or TRBV12-4 with TRBJ1-4, with unresolved D. The length of the CDR3 is 17 residues. Trimming removed 2 bases from V and 0 bases from J, with 13 bases in between.